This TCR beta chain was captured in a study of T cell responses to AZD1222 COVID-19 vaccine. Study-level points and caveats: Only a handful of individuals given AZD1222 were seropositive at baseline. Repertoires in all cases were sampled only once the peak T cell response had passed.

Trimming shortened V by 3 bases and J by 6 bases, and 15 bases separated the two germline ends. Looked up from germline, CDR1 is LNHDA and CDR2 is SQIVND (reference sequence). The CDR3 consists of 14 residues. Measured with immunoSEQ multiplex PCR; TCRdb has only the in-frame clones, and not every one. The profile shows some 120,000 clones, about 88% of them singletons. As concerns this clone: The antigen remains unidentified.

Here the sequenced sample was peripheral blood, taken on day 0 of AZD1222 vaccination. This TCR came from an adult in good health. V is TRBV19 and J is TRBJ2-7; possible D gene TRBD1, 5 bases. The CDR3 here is CASSMAGLRGEQYF. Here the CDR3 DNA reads TGTGCCAGTAGTATGGCTGGGCTTAGGGGCGAGCAGTACTTC.